The 30 T cell receptor beta chains given below trace back to one sample, sequenced in a study of blood T cell repertoires in COVID-19. Using immunoSEQ multiplex PCR, the repertoire was profiled, and TCRdb retains in-frame clones only, with some absent. In the table there are 85,000 to 130,000 clones, 85% to 90% of which are singletons. Sequencing was carried out using peripheral blood. These receptors all come from a man between 50 and 59 years old with acute or convalescent COVID-19.

The chain has TRBV5-1 and TRBJ1-2; 9 bases align to TRBD1. This CDR3 has 15 amino acids. Per germline, CDR1 SGHRS and CDR2 YFSETQ. Trimming took 4 bases from V and 4 from J; bases not matched to a gene: 8. CDR3 DNA: TGCGCCAGCAGCCCGGGGGACAGGGATGGCTATGGCTACACCTTC. It is translated as CASSPGDRDGYGYTF.

CDR3 bases: TGTGCCAGCAGCATCCGGACGGGCGGGGCTTTCTTT. This translates into CASSIRTGGAFF. J is TRBJ1-1 and V is TRBV5-6; D not certain. The CDR3 loop spans 12 amino acids. The V gene's germline CDR1 is SGHDT and CDR2 YYEEEE. The V gene lost 4 bases and the J gene lost 11 bases, with 15 bases spanning the gap.

CDR3 coding DNA: TGTGCCAGCAGCCAGGTCAAGGGGGACGCAGATACGCAGTATTTT. Protein: CASSQVKGDADTQYF. The chain recombines TRBV3-1 (or the pseudogene TRBV3-2) with TRBJ2-3; possible D gene TRBD1, 6 bases. The length of the CDR3 is 15 residues. Trimming stripped 3 bases from V and 4 bases from J, with 14 bases between. Germline V gene lookup returns CDR1 LGHDT and CDR2 YNNKEL (reference sequence).

The genes are TRBV5-1 and TRBJ2-1; the match to TRBD2 covers 13 bases. V lost 4 bases to trimming and J lost 9 bases; unmatched junction nucleotides: 7. Germline CDR1 and CDR2: SGHRS and YFSETQ. CDR3 size: 15 residues. CDR3 coding DNA: TGCGCCAGCAGCGAGACTAGCGGGAGGTCCTTTGAGCAGTTCTTC. Amino acids: CASSETSGRSFEQFF.

The chain recombines TRBV18 with TRBJ1-1; 10 positions match TRBD1. The germline V gene encodes CDR1 KGHSH and CDR2 LQKENI. V shed 3 bases, J shed 5 bases, and the junction held 3 bases outside the gene matches. The CDR3 has 14 amino acids. CDR3 DNA: TGTGCCAGCTCACCTGGGACAGGGGTGACTGAAGCTTTCTTT. Translation gives CASSPGTGVTEAFF.

The chain employs TRBV6-6 and TRBJ1-2, with D possibly matching TRBD1 (6 bases). The ends were cut back, 4 bases at V and 4 bases at J, with 10 bases in the middle. CDR3 length: 13 amino acids. Germline V gene sequence: CDR1 MNHNY, CDR2 SVGAGI (reference sequence). The CDR3 DNA is TGTGCCAGCAGTTTCACAGGGACCTATGGCTACACCTTC. The encoded protein is CASSFTGTYGYTF.

The CDR3 sequence: CATSDTQRERRTDTQYF. As DNA, the CDR3 is TGTGCCACCAGTGACACCCAGCGGGAGAGACGCACAGATACGCAGTATTTT. The V call is TRBV24-1, the J call TRBJ2-3, with 8 bases fitting TRBD2. Per the germline V gene, CDR1 is KGHDR and CDR2 is SFDVKD. J was trimmed by 1 base and V by 4 bases; bases with no gene match: 9. The CDR3 spans 17 residues.

The chain joins TRBV2 to TRBJ2-1, with 8 positions matching TRBD2. This CDR3 comprises 17 residues. Germline V gives CDR1 SNHLY, CDR2 FYNNEI. After removal of 1 base from V and 9 bases from J, the junction contained 14 bases not matched to a gene. The CDR3 protein is CASSEDGGGRLLSEQFF. CDR3 in DNA: TGTGCCAGCAGTGAAGACGGGGGCGGGAGGCTCCTTAGTGAGCAGTTCTTC.

The V and J genes are TRBV10-3 and TRBJ2-1; 7 positions agree with TRBD1. CDR1 is ENHRY, CDR2 SYGVKD, per germline. J was trimmed by 7 bases and V by 0 bases; bases with no gene match: 6. The CDR3 spans 15 residues. CDR3 coding DNA: TGTGCCATCAGTGAGTCGAGGGGGCGGAAGAATGAGCAGTTCTTC. It yields the protein CAISESRGRKNEQFF.

The chain carries TRBV24-1 and TRBJ2-2; D is undetermined. The CDR3 sequence is 14 residues long. Per the germline V gene, CDR1 is KGHDR and CDR2 is SFDVKD. Trimming stripped 9 bases from V and 1 base from J, with 11 bases between. CDR3 amino acids: CATSIGVNTGELFF. Written as DNA, the CDR3 is TGTGCCACCTCAATAGGAGTGAACACCGGGGAGCTGTTTTTT.

The genes are TRBV2 and TRBJ1-2; 8 positions agree with TRBD1. This CDR3 comprises 15 residues. Trimming cost V 6 bases and J 4 bases; bases outside gene matches: 10. Germline CDR1 is SNHLY and CDR2 is FYNNEI. The CDR3: CASRAGTGEPYGYTF. The CDR3 coding sequence is TGTGCCAGCAGGGCCGGGACAGGAGAACCCTATGGCTACACCTTC.

The chain combines TRBV27 with TRBJ1-5, with a possible D match to TRBD1 (6 bases). This CDR3 is built from 12 residues. Germline CDR1 MNHEY, CDR2 SMNVEV (reference sequence). V was clipped by 7 bases and J by 4 bases, with 8 bases between them. Written as DNA, the CDR3 is TGTGCCAGCAAGACAGGTAATCAGCCCCAGCATTTT. Amino acid sequence: CASKTGNQPQHF.

This chain connects TRBV4-2 to TRBJ2-2; D is ambiguous. This CDR3 is built from 14 residues. V was pared by 2 bases and J by 6 bases, with 10 bases between. CDR1 LGHNA and CDR2 YNFKEQ come from the germline V gene. CDR3 coding DNA: TGTGCCAGCAGCCAATATTCCCTTTCCGGGGAGCTGTTTTTT. Its translation: CASSQYSLSGELFF.

V is TRBV12-3 or TRBV12-4 and J is TRBJ1-2, with a tentative D call TRBD1 (6 bases). The CDR3 covers 12 residues. V lost 6 bases and J lost 5, with 10 bases in between. CDR3 in DNA: TGTGCCAGCAGCCCCAGGGGTTATGGCTACACCTTC. It encodes CASSPRGYGYTF.

This chain joins TRBV3-1 (or the pseudogene TRBV3-2) and TRBJ2-5; 11 bases align to TRBD2. Germline CDR1 LGHDT, CDR2 YNNKEL (reference sequence). Unmatched junction bases numbered 9, after V lost 4 bases and J lost 2 bases. The CDR3 length is 17 residues. The CDR3: CASSRSGTSGGQETQYF. DNA for the CDR3: TGTGCCAGCAGCCGATCCGGGACTAGCGGAGGACAAGAGACCCAGTACTTC.

The rearrangement uses TRBV19 and TRBJ2-7; tentatively, D is TRBD1 (6 bases). The CDR3 runs to 13 residues. Trimming left V 4 bases short and J 2 bases short, with 9 bases between. Germline V lookup: CDR1 LNHDA, CDR2 SQIVND (reference sequence). This chain's CDR3 is CASSRTATYEQYF. The CDR3 DNA is TGTGCCAGTAGTAGGACAGCTACCTACGAGCAGTACTTC.

V gene TRBV28 combines with J gene TRBJ2-1; 10 bases map to TRBD2. CDR1 is MDHEN, CDR2 SYDVKM, per germline. J was trimmed by 3 bases and V by 6 bases; bases with no gene match: 5. This CDR3 has 15 residues. CDR3 residues: CASSNGTSDYNEQFF. CDR3 DNA: TGTGCCAGCAGCAACGGGACTAGCGACTACAATGAGCAGTTCTTC.

The V call is TRBV5-6, the J call TRBJ2-7, with 10 bases fitting TRBD1. This CDR3 has 14 amino acids. CDR1 is SGHDT and CDR2 is YYEEEE in the germline V gene. The J segment lost 3 bases and the V segment lost 4 bases, leaving 4 bases of the junction unmatched. CDR3 in DNA: TGTGCCAGCAGCGAGGGACAGGGGTACTACGAGCAGTACTTC. It translates to CASSEGQGYYEQYF.

The chain employs TRBV10-3 and TRBJ1-1; D ambiguous. Germline CDR1 ENHRY, CDR2 SYGVKD. V lost 0 bases to trimming and J lost 11 bases, with 10 bases between them. This CDR3 comprises 12 residues. The CDR3 bases are TGTGCCATCAGTGAGTCGGGCACGGGGGCTTTCTTT. It is translated as CAISESGTGAFF.

V gene TRBV5-1 combines with J gene TRBJ2-2, with 7 bases lining up with TRBD1. This CDR3 has 14 residues. Germline CDR1 reads SGHRS; CDR2 reads YFSETQ. Losses at the gene ends were 5 bases for V and 6 bases for J; bases not matched to a gene: 7. CDR3 sequence: CASSLRQGPGELFF. The CDR3 bases are TGCGCCAGCAGTTTACGACAGGGCCCCGGGGAGCTGTTTTTT.

Details on this clone: The sample holds other DNA sequences that translate to the same CDR3. V and J are TRBV5-4 and TRBJ2-7, with TRBD2 matching over 8 bases. Germline loops: CDR1 SGHNT, CDR2 YYREEE (reference sequence). The CDR3 has 13 amino acids. After removal of 4 bases from V and 4 bases from J, the junction contained 4 bases not matched to a gene. The CDR3 protein is CASSPGGDYEQYF. In DNA, the CDR3 is TGTGCCAGCAGCCCGGGAGGGGATTACGAGCAGTACTTC.

This rearrangement joins TRBV7-8 to TRBJ2-7; 7 nucleotides agree with TRBD1. The germline V gene encodes CDR1 SGHVS and CDR2 FQNEAQ. The V gene end was trimmed by 5 bases and the J gene end by 5 bases; junction bases not matched to a gene: 6. The CDR3 totals 13 residues. CDR3 sequence: CASSTTGSNEQYF. CDR3 coding DNA: TGTGCCAGCAGCACGACAGGGAGCAACGAGCAGTACTTC.

This clone has just a few counts. V usage is TRBV5-4 and J usage is TRBJ2-7; no clear D. The CDR3 has 14 amino acids. V dropped 4 bases and J dropped 4 bases, with 15 bases sitting between them. Germline V gene lookup returns CDR1 SGHNT and CDR2 YYREEE (reference sequence). CDR3 DNA: TGTGCCAGCAGCCCCCTCCCGGGTCCGTACGAGCAGTACTTC. Translated, it gives CASSPLPGPYEQYF.

The chain couples TRBV7-2 to TRBJ2-7; TRBD2 matches 10 bases. Germline V gives CDR1 SGHTA, CDR2 FQGNSA. CDR3 length: 16 amino acids. V shed 0 bases and J 4 bases; nucleotides not matched to a gene: 6. The CDR3 sequence is CASSLAQLAGIYEQYF. For the CDR3, the DNA is TGTGCCAGCAGCTTAGCCCAACTAGCGGGAATTTACGAGCAGTACTTC.

J is TRBJ2-1 and V is TRBV30; weak D call: TRBD2 (6 bases). Germline CDR1 GTSNPN, CDR2 SVGIG (reference sequence). V gave up 1 base and J gave up 7 bases, with 11 bases separating them. The CDR3 spans 13 residues. The CDR3 loop reads CAWSGGRGNEQFF. The CDR3 DNA reads as TGTGCCTGGAGTGGCGGCCGGGGGAATGAGCAGTTCTTC.

V is TRBV9 and J is TRBJ2-1; TRBD2 matches at 12 bases. Germline values: CDR1 SGDLS, CDR2 YYNGEE. With 0 bases clipped from V and 7 bases from J, the junction kept 5 bases outside the gene matches. CDR3 length: 16 amino acids. The CDR3 nucleotides are TGTGCCAGCAGCGTAGGTTTAACTAGCGGGAGGAATGAGCAGTTCTTC. Protein: CASSVGLTSGRNEQFF.

The rearrangement joins TRBV18 to TRBJ2-6; 8 bases align to TRBD1. V lost 0 bases to trimming and J lost 0 bases; unmatched junction nucleotides: 19. Per the germline V gene, CDR1 is KGHSH and CDR2 is LQKENI. The CDR3 covers 23 residues. Written as DNA, the CDR3 is TGTGCCAGCTCACCACCGAACTCTATTTTCCGGGACAGGCTTTTCTCTGGGGCCAACGTCCTGACTTTC. It yields the protein CASSPPNSIFRDRLFSGANVLTF.

The rearrangement links TRBV9 to TRBJ1-2; TRBD1 agrees at 7 bases. The germline V gene has CDR1 SGDLS and CDR2 YYNGEE. The CDR3 has 14 amino acids. The V segment lost 3 bases and the J segment 7 bases; nucleotides outside the gene matches: 9. CDR3 region: CASSGHRGLGGYTF. DNA of the CDR3: TGTGCCAGCAGCGGTCACAGGGGCCTGGGTGGCTACACCTTC.

Note on this clone: A junction end diverges from the germline sequence, so it may reflect a read error. This chain joins TRBV7-9 and TRBJ2-7, with D perhaps TRBD1 (6 bases). The CDR3 sequence is 12 residues long. Germline V CDR1 and CDR2: SEHNR, FQNEAQ (reference sequence). The CDR3 DNA follows: TGTGCCAGCAGCTTACTTCCCACAGGGATGGACTTC. This sequence encodes CASSLLPTGMDF.

This clone was detected once. The rearrangement joins TRBV6-5 to TRBJ2-1, with 11 bases lining up with TRBD2. V trimming: 6 bases; J trimming: 9 bases; junction bases outside the gene matches: 10. From germline, CDR1 is MNHEY and CDR2 SVGAGI. This CDR3 contains 15 residues. CDR3 in amino acids: CASRLVAGGDREQFF. As DNA, the CDR3 is TGTGCCAGCAGGCTCGTAGCGGGAGGGGATCGTGAGCAGTTCTTC.